Below are 18 T cell receptor beta chains sequenced from a single sample in a study of blood T cell repertoires in COVID-19. Using immunoSEQ multiplex PCR, the repertoire was profiled, and TCRdb retains in-frame clones only, with some absent. The sample consists of some 290,000 clones, over 80% of them appearing once. The material sequenced was peripheral blood. These receptors originate from a man in his fifties or sixties who had recovered from COVID-19.

The chain has TRBV6-5 and TRBJ2-7; TRBD2 might be the D (6 bases). CDR3 length equals 14 residues. V was pared by 10 bases and J by 0 bases, with 16 bases between. Germline V gene sequence: CDR1 MNHEY, CDR2 SVGAGI. In DNA, the CDR3 is TGTGCCACCAACCTCGGGACTGACTCCTACGAGCAGTACTTC. This gives the protein CATNLGTDSYEQYF.

The CDR3 is CASSQHARSRGQYEQYF. The CDR3 DNA is TGTGCCAGCAGCCAACACGCGCGGTCCAGGGGGCAGTACGAGCAGTACTTC. The chain combines TRBV3-1 (or the pseudogene TRBV3-2) with TRBJ2-7; 8 bases align to TRBD1. Per the germline V gene, CDR1 is LGHDT and CDR2 is YNNKEL (reference sequence). The junction had 13 bases not matched to a gene; V was cut back by 2 bases and J by 4 bases. This CDR3 contains 17 residues.

The chain uses TRBV19 and TRBJ1-6, with a tentative D call TRBD1 (5 bases). This CDR3 is 15 amino acids long. Germline values: CDR1 LNHDA, CDR2 SQIVND (reference sequence). With 9 bases removed from V and 6 bases from J, the gap between germline ends came to 18 bases. This CDR3 is CASSDSGQFNSPLHF. CDR3 DNA: TGTGCCAGCAGCGACTCAGGGCAGTTTAATTCACCCCTCCACTTT.

The chain combines TRBV5-5 with TRBJ2-5; D is ambiguous. V lost 0 bases, J lost 0 bases, and 3 bases lay in between. There are 13 residues in the CDR3. Per germline, CDR1 SGHKS and CDR2 YYEKEE (reference sequence). CDR3 protein: CASSLADQETQYF. CDR3 coding DNA: TGTGCCAGCAGCTTGGCAGACCAAGAGACCCAGTACTTC.

This rearrangement joins TRBV3-1 (or the pseudogene TRBV3-2) to TRBJ1-2; D is ambiguous. V was shortened by 5 bases and J by 2 bases, with 6 bases between the two germline ends. The V gene's germline CDR1 is LGHDT and CDR2 YNNKEL (reference sequence). There are 12 residues in the CDR3. CDR3 in DNA: TGTGCCAGCAGCGGCGGGAACTATGGCTACACCTTC. Protein: CASSGGNYGYTF.

The V call is TRBV6-1, the J call TRBJ1-2; D ambiguous. Germline V lookup: CDR1 MNHNS, CDR2 SASEGT. The V and J ends lost 6 bases and 8 bases respectively, with 10 bases between them. This CDR3 has 11 residues. In DNA, the CDR3 is TGTGCCAGCAGGGGCGATCGGGGCTACACCTTC. Protein: CASRGDRGYTF.

V and J are TRBV19 and TRBJ1-1; possibly TRBD1 for D (6 bases). This CDR3 comprises 13 residues. V lost 8 bases, J lost 0 bases, and 10 bases lay in between. The germline V gene has CDR1 LNHDA and CDR2 SQIVND (reference sequence). The chain's CDR3 is CASGGQLNTEAFF. The CDR3 DNA reads TGTGCCAGTGGAGGACAGTTGAACACTGAAGCTTTCTTT. Complete variable domain (other parts from reference TRBV19 and TRBJ1-1): DGGITQSPKYLFRKEGQNVTLSCEQNLNHDAMYWYRQDPGQGLRLIYYSQIVNDFQKGDIAEGYSVSREKKESFPLTVTSAQKNPTAFYLCASGGQLNTEAFFGQGTRLTVV.

The CDR3 loop is CASSPQPRDRVYNEQFF. DNA for the CDR3: TGTGCCAGCAGTCCACAGCCCCGGGACAGGGTCTACAATGAGCAGTTCTTC. The rearrangement joins TRBV28 to TRBJ2-1; 9 bases are shared with TRBD1. The CDR3 contains 17 residues. With 5 bases clipped from V and 3 bases from J, the junction kept 11 bases outside the gene matches. Germline V gene lookup returns CDR1 MDHEN and CDR2 SYDVKM.

This clone was recorded only once. J is TRBJ2-7 and V is TRBV5-1; 9 nucleotides line up with TRBD1. Germline assignment: CDR1 SGHRS and CDR2 YFSETQ. The CDR3 totals 17 residues. V lost 4 bases to trimming and J lost 2 bases; unmatched junction nucleotides: 13. CDR3 in amino acids: CASSVGTGYRGAYEQYF. As DNA, the CDR3 is TGCGCCAGCAGCGTCGGGACAGGGTATAGGGGGGCCTACGAGCAGTACTTC.

The chain joins TRBV7-9 to TRBJ1-1; D is undetermined. The CDR3 is 16 residues long. Deletions cut 5 bases from V and 5 bases from J, with 21 bases between. Germline V gene sequence: CDR1 SEHNR, CDR2 FQNEAQ (reference sequence). The CDR3 loop is CASSLRGVNRGTEAFF. In DNA, the CDR3 is TGTGCCAGCAGCCTACGCGGGGTTAACCGGGGAACTGAAGCTTTCTTT.

The chain carries TRBV6-6 and TRBJ1-1; 10 positions agree with TRBD1. The germline V gene encodes CDR1 MNHNY and CDR2 SVGAGI (reference sequence). This CDR3 region has 15 residues. V gave up 6 bases and J gave up 0 bases; unmatched junction bases: 4. The CDR3 loop reads CASRTTGGMNTEAFF. The CDR3 DNA is TGTGCCAGCAGAACGACAGGGGGCATGAACACTGAAGCTTTCTTT.

This chain uses TRBV29-1 with TRBJ2-3, with TRBD2 identical over 9 bases. V was clipped by 5 bases and J by 1 base; unmatched bases: 4. The CDR3 length is 14 residues. Looked up from germline, CDR1 is SQVTM and CDR2 is ANQGSEA. CDR3 loop: CSVQRGVGTDTQYF. CDR3 coding DNA: TGCAGCGTTCAGCGGGGGGTGGGCACAGATACGCAGTATTTT.

CDR3 sequence reads: CASRLTSGGSYNEQFF. The DNA of the CDR3 is TGTGCCAGCAGGTTGACTAGCGGGGGGTCATACAATGAGCAGTTCTTC. The rearrangement links TRBV27 to TRBJ2-1, with 13 bases that match TRBD2. CDR1 and CDR2 from the germline V gene are MNHEY and SMNVEV (reference sequence). V lost 6 bases to trimming and J lost 4 bases; unmatched junction nucleotides: 6. The CDR3 has 16 amino acids.

The gene calls are TRBV5-4 and TRBJ2-1, with 14 bases that match TRBD2. Trimming cost V 3 bases and J 8 bases; bases outside gene matches: 7. CDR1 and CDR2 from the germline V gene are SGHNT and YYREEE (reference sequence). The CDR3 loop spans 16 amino acids. As DNA, the CDR3 is TGTGCCAGCAGCTCCGGGACTAGCGGGAGAGGGTATGAGCAGTTCTTC. This codes for CASSSGTSGRGYEQFF.

This clone was counted a single time. This chain joins TRBV2 and TRBJ1-1, with D possibly being TRBD1 (6 bases). The germline CDR1 and CDR2 sequences are SNHLY and FYNNEI. There are 18 residues in the CDR3. Trimming took 4 bases from V and 2 from J, leaving 23 bases between them. CDR3 bases: TGTGCCAGCAGTGCCCTCCAGACAGGCCGGCCAGTAAACACTGAAGCTTTCTTT. It is translated as CASSALQTGRPVNTEAFF.

The rearrangement uses TRBV15 and TRBJ2-2, with 10 bases matching TRBD2. CDR3 length: 15 residues. Germline V lookup: CDR1 LNHNV, CDR2 YYDKDF (reference sequence). Trimming removed 2 bases from V and 3 bases from J; junction bases left unmatched: 0. As DNA, the CDR3 is TGTGCCACCAGCAGACTAGCGGGAGACACCGGGGAGCTGTTTTTT. This codes for CATSRLAGDTGELFF.

The chain combines TRBV19 with TRBJ1-2, with D maybe TRBD1 (5 bases). Trimming took off 5 bases at V and 4 bases at J, with 14 bases between the two ends. The CDR3 loop spans 14 amino acids. Germline loops: CDR1 LNHDA, CDR2 SQIVND (reference sequence). CDR3 residues: CASSPDTRSYGYTF. DNA of the CDR3: TGTGCCAGTAGTCCGGACACCCGCAGCTATGGCTACACCTTC.

The genes are TRBV19 and TRBJ1-1; D is ambiguous. V lost 5 bases to trimming and J lost 1 base, with 8 bases between them. CDR3 length: 13 amino acids. From germline, CDR1 is LNHDA and CDR2 SQIVND (reference sequence). The DNA for the CDR3 is TGTGCCAGTAGTCCCAGGCCGAACACTGAAGCTTTCTTT. Protein: CASSPRPNTEAFF.